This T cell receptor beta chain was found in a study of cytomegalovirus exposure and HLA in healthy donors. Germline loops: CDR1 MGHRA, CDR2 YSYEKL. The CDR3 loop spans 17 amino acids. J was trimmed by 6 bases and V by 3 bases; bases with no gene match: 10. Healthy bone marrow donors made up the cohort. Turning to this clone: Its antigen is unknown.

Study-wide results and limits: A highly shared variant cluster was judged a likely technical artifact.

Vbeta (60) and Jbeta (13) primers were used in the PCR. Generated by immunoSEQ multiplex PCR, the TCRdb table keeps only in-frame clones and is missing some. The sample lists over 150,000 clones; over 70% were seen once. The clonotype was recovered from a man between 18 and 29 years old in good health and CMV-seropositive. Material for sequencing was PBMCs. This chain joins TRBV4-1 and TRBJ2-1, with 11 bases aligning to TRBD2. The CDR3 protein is CASSQEKLAGDANEQFF. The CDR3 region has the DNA TGCGCCAGCAGCCAGGAGAAACTAGCGGGAGATGCCAATGAGCAGTTCTTC.